A single sample is the source of the 23 T cell receptor beta chains below, sequenced in a study of T cell responses to AZD1222 COVID-19 vaccine. The protocol was immunoSEQ multiplex PCR, while the TCRdb copy is restricted to in-frame clones and leaves out a portion. The sample contains 90,000 to 120,000 clones, under 95% of which appear only once. Sequenced material: peripheral blood, taken on day 0 of AZD1222 vaccination. All receptors derive from an adult in good health.

The J gene is TRBJ2-2, the V gene TRBV18; 9 bases are a match to TRBD1. CDR1 KGHSH and CDR2 LQKENI come from the germline V gene. This CDR3 is 16 amino acids long. Trimming removed 3 bases from V and 6 bases from J; junction bases left unmatched: 8. Here the CDR3 reads CASSPEGQGKAGELFF. CDR3 DNA: TGTGCCAGCTCACCGGAAGGACAGGGGAAGGCCGGGGAGCTGTTTTTT.

The chain couples TRBV6-2 or TRBV6-3 to TRBJ2-1; D may be TRBD1 (6 bases). This CDR3 has 16 amino acids. The germline V gene has CDR1 MNHEY and CDR2 SVGEGT. V gave up 2 bases and J gave up 0 bases, with 11 bases separating them. The CDR3 loop reads CASSYMGASSYNEQFF. The DNA of the CDR3 is TGTGCCAGCAGTTACATGGGGGCGAGCTCCTACAATGAGCAGTTCTTC.

The gene calls are TRBV11-2 and TRBJ2-7, with D perhaps matching TRBD2 (6 bases). CDR1 and CDR2 (germline): SGHAT, FQNNGV. This CDR3 has 15 residues. The V end lost 5 bases, the J end lost 5 bases, and 19 bases lay between the germline ends. The CDR3 sequence is CASSPPGRGGHEQYF. The CDR3 region has the DNA TGTGCCAGCAGCCCACCGGGACGGGGAGGACACGAGCAGTACTTC.

The chain employs TRBV27 and TRBJ1-6, with 7 bases aligning to TRBD1. CDR3 length: 17 residues. The V and J ends lost 11 bases and 6 bases, in that order; junction bases with no gene match: 19. CDR1 and CDR2 from the germline V gene are MNHEY and SMNVEV (reference sequence). CDR3 DNA sequence: TGTGCCGACGCTCCGGAGGGGGCAGATATTCCTAATTCACCCCTCCACTTT. It yields the protein CADAPEGADIPNSPLHF.

This clone has only one observation. J is TRBJ2-1 and V is TRBV10-3; the D gene is possibly TRBD2 (6 bases). V was pared by 10 bases and J by 5 bases, with 12 bases between. The CDR3 is 12 amino acids. Germline-derived CDR1 and CDR2 are ENHRY and SYGVKD. This CDR3 reads CATADYNNEQFF. For the CDR3, the DNA is TGTGCCACCGCGGACTACAACAATGAGCAGTTCTTC.

The V call is TRBV5-8, the J call TRBJ2-7; a weak D match, TRBD1 (5 bases). The CDR3 spans 15 residues. V gave up 4 bases and J gave up 0 bases, with 14 bases separating them. CDR1 is SGHTS, CDR2 YDEGEE, per germline. The CDR3 protein is CASSLHDSFSYEQYF. In nucleotides, the CDR3 is TGTGCCAGCAGCCTCCATGACAGTTTCTCCTACGAGCAGTACTTC.

The V call is TRBV7-8, the J call TRBJ2-1; 11 positions match TRBD2. The CDR3 has 17 amino acids. CDR1 SGHVS and CDR2 FQNEAQ come from the germline V gene. Germline trimming cut 4 bases from V and 4 bases from J; bases unmatched to any gene: 9. CDR3 protein: CASSSSGIAGGYNEQFF. The CDR3, as DNA: TGTGCCAGCAGCTCCTCCGGGATAGCGGGGGGGTACAATGAGCAGTTCTTC.

The genes are TRBV5-6 and TRBJ1-6; 10 bases are a match to TRBD1. Germline values: CDR1 SGHDT, CDR2 YYEEEE. V dropped 0 bases and J dropped 10; count of bases not matched to a gene: 7. This CDR3 spans 16 amino acids. The CDR3 bases are TGTGCCAGCAGCTTGGACACCGGGACAGGGGCCTCACCCCTCCACTTT. Translating gives CASSLDTGTGASPLHF.

The CDR3 loop is CASTHRAANTEAFF. CDR3 DNA sequence: TGTGCCAGCACCCACAGGGCGGCGAACACTGAAGCTTTCTTT. V gene TRBV6-5 combines with J gene TRBJ1-1, with D possibly matching TRBD1 (6 bases). Trimming removed 7 bases from V and 1 base from J, with 13 bases in between. CDR1 is MNHEY and CDR2 is SVGAGI in the germline V gene. The length of the CDR3 is 14 residues.

This clone was observed a handful of times. The rearrangement uses TRBV7-9 and TRBJ1-1; 7 positions agree with TRBD1. CDR1 and CDR2 (germline): SEHNR, FQNEAQ (reference sequence). V trimming: 5 bases; J trimming: 3 bases; junction bases outside the gene matches: 15. There are 17 residues in the CDR3. This chain's CDR3 is CASSPRAWTGWDTEAFF. The CDR3 DNA reads TGTGCCAGCAGCCCCCGAGCGTGGACAGGTTGGGACACTGAAGCTTTCTTT.

V and J are TRBV9 and TRBJ1-3; 7 nucleotides line up with TRBD1. CDR1 is SGDLS, CDR2 YYNGEE, per germline. The J segment lost 1 base and the V segment lost 0 bases, leaving 7 bases of the junction unmatched. The CDR3 totals 17 residues. Here the CDR3 reads CASSVDETGPSGNTIYF. Here the CDR3 DNA reads TGTGCCAGCAGCGTAGATGAGACAGGGCCGTCTGGAAACACCATATATTTT.

This clone has only one observation. V and J are TRBV12-3 or TRBV12-4 and TRBJ2-7; unclear D gene. V lost 4 bases to trimming and J lost 4 bases, with 8 bases between them. This CDR3 is 12 amino acids long. CDR3 sequence: CASSYGPYEQYF. The CDR3 DNA reads TGTGCCAGCAGTTACGGACCATACGAGCAGTACTTC.

The chain combines TRBV15 with TRBJ1-2; the D gene is possibly TRBD1 (6 bases). The CDR3 consists of 14 residues. Germline V CDR1 and CDR2: LNHNV, YYDKDF (reference sequence). The V and J ends lost 3 bases and 4 bases respectively, with 12 bases between them. The CDR3 loop reads CATSRDSEFYGYTF. CDR3 bases: TGTGCCACCAGCAGGGACAGTGAATTCTATGGCTACACCTTC.

In the case of this clone: The sample holds other DNA sequences that translate to the same CDR3. The chain recombines TRBV5-1 with TRBJ1-6, with unresolved D. CDR1 and CDR2 from the germline V gene are SGHRS and YFSETQ. V lost 0 bases and J 7 bases, leaving 8 bases between the germline ends. CDR3 length equals 14 residues. As DNA, the CDR3 is TGCGCCAGCAGCTTGGTGCCGGAAAATTCACCCCTCCACTTT. Amino acids: CASSLVPENSPLHF. Full variable domain (remainder filled in from reference TRBV5-1 and TRBJ1-6): KAGVTQTPRYLIKTRGQQVTLSCSPISGHRSVSWYQQTPGQGLQFLFEYFSETQRNKGNFPGRFSGRQFSNSRSEMNVSTLELGDSALYLCASSLVPENSPLHFGNGTRLTVT.

CDR3 nucleotides: TGTGCCAGCAGCTCCCATAGCTATAGCAATCAGCCCCAGCATTTT. The encoded protein is CASSSHSYSNQPQHF. The chain combines TRBV5-6 with TRBJ1-5; no definite D call. Looked up from germline, CDR1 is SGHDT and CDR2 is YYEEEE. This CDR3 region has 15 residues. V lost 3 bases, J lost 0 bases, and 10 bases lay in between.

The rearrangement joins TRBV6-6 to TRBJ1-5; tentatively, D is TRBD1 (5 bases). Germline CDR1 MNHNY, CDR2 SVGAGI (reference sequence). The ends were cut back, 5 bases at V and 7 bases at J, with 12 bases in the middle. The CDR3 consists of 13 residues. CDR3: CASSRQPGQPQHF. CDR3 nucleotide sequence: TGTGCCAGCAGTAGACAGCCGGGCCAGCCCCAGCATTTT.

The rearrangement links TRBV11-2 to TRBJ1-6; no reliable D call. The germline CDR1 and CDR2 sequences are SGHAT and FQNNGV. Trimming took off 5 bases at V and 9 bases at J, with 17 bases between the two ends. The CDR3 runs to 15 residues. CDR3 in amino acids: CASSQDTPQVSPLHF. CDR3 DNA sequence: TGTGCCAGCAGCCAAGACACACCCCAGGTTTCACCCCTCCACTTT.

The chain's CDR3 is CAITSGRSTDTQYF. The DNA for the CDR3 is TGTGCCATCACCTCGGGGCGGAGCACAGATACGCAGTATTTT. The chain links TRBV10-3 to TRBJ2-3, with D tentatively TRBD1 or TRBD2 (5 bases each). This CDR3 is built from 14 residues. Germline V gene lookup returns CDR1 ENHRY and CDR2 SYGVKD. Trimming removed 7 bases from V and 0 bases from J, with 11 bases in between.

The chain recombines TRBV11-2 with TRBJ2-1, with 7 bases that match TRBD2. Germline lookup yields CDR1 SGHAT and CDR2 FQNNGV. The J segment lost 3 bases and the V segment lost 6 bases, leaving 11 bases of the junction unmatched. The CDR3 runs to 16 residues. CDR3 protein: CASSRYSGPNYNEQFF. The CDR3 DNA sequence: TGTGCCAGCAGTCGTTATAGCGGGCCGAACTACAATGAGCAGTTCTTC.

The chain has TRBV19 and TRBJ1-2; possibly TRBD1 for D (5 bases). Trimming took off 8 bases at V and 4 bases at J, with 14 bases between the two ends. Germline values: CDR1 LNHDA, CDR2 SQIVND (reference sequence). The CDR3 consists of 13 residues. CDR3 residues: CASYPGRAYGYTF. In nucleotides, the CDR3 is TGTGCCAGTTACCCGGGACGCGCCTATGGCTACACCTTC.

This sequence joins TRBV7-2 and TRBJ1-5; D is unclear. This CDR3 has 14 residues. In germline, CDR1 is SGHTA, CDR2 FQGNSA. V gave up 6 bases and J gave up 6 bases, with 15 bases separating them. This chain's CDR3 is CASSLDGPGQPQHF. The CDR3 coding sequence is TGTGCCAGCAGTCTAGACGGTCCCGGTCAGCCCCAGCATTTT. The complete variable domain, with remaining parts taken from reference TRBV7-2 and TRBJ1-5, reads GAGVSQSPSNKVTEKGKDVELRCDPISGHTALYWYRQSLGQGLEFLIYFQGNSAPDKSGLPSDRFSAERTGGSVSTLTIQRTQQEDSAVYLCASSLDGPGQPQHFGDGTRLSIL.

The chain combines TRBV11-2 with TRBJ1-3, with TRBD1 as a possible D gene (6 bases). This CDR3 has 17 amino acids. Looked up from germline, CDR1 is SGHAT and CDR2 is FQNNGV. V was clipped by 2 bases and J by 0 bases, with 14 bases between them. The DNA for the CDR3 is TGTGCCAGCAGCTTACACTTCAGGGGCGTCTCTGGAAACACCATATATTTT. Protein: CASSLHFRGVSGNTIYF.

This clone has a single count. The rearrangement links TRBV15 to TRBJ2-1; 11 nucleotides agree with TRBD2. V gave up 8 bases and J gave up 9 bases; unmatched junction bases: 9. CDR3 size: 14 residues. The V gene's germline CDR1 is LNHNV and CDR2 YYDKDF (reference sequence). The chain's CDR3 is CATVAGGVFSEQFF. The CDR3 coding sequence is TGTGCCACCGTAGCGGGGGGGGTTTTCTCTGAGCAGTTCTTC.